A selection of T cell receptor beta chains follows, all from one sample in a study of response to subunit inactivated influenza vaccine. TCRdb reprocessed the RT-PCR reads with MiXCR, giving one entry per CDR3 protein. The sample records some 850,000 distinct CDR3 sequences, 18% being singletons. The input for sequencing was PBMCs from blood, taken about 5 days after vaccination. The origin of the receptors is a middle-aged man who received an inactivated influenza vaccine. The conserved cysteine and the conserved F or W are not part of the CDR3 here. Fields, in order: CDR3 length, V gene, CDR3 protein.

11	TRBV7-6	ASSQTSEHEQY
13	TRBV7-2	ASSFVAGGSDEQY
21	TRBV20-1	SAILPDSKVLGPRLSGANVLT
10	TRBV12-3/TRBV12-4	ASSFLLGRVV
12	TRBV29-1	SVAPGQRSYEQY
13	TRBV3-1	ASSPGWGNTGELF
13	TRBV6-1	ASRNNWDSGNTIY
12	TRBV7-8	ASSPRTWGETQY
11	TRBV5-1	ASSMQGNTEAF
13	TRBV20-1	SAGGTSGSSDTQY